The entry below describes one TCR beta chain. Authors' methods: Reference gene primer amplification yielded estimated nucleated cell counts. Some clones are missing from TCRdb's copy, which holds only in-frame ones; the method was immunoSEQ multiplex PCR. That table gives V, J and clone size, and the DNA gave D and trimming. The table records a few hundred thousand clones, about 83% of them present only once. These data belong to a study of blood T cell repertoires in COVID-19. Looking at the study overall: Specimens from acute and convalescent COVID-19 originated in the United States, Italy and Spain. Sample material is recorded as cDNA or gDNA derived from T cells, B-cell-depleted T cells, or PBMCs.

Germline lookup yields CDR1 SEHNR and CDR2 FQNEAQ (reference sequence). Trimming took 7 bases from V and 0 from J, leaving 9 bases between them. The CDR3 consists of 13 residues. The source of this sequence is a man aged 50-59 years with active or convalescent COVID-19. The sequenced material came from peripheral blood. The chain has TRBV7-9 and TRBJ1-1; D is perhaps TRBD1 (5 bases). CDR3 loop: CASTSTVNTEAFF. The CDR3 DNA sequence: TGTGCCAGCACCTCGACAGTGAACACTGAAGCTTTCTTT. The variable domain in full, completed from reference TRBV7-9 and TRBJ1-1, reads DTGVSQNPRHKITKRGQNVTFRCDPISEHNRLYWYRQTLGQGPEFLTYFQNEAQLEKSRLLSDRFSAERPKGSFSTLEIQRTEQGDSAMYLCASTSTVNTEAFFGQGTRLTVV.